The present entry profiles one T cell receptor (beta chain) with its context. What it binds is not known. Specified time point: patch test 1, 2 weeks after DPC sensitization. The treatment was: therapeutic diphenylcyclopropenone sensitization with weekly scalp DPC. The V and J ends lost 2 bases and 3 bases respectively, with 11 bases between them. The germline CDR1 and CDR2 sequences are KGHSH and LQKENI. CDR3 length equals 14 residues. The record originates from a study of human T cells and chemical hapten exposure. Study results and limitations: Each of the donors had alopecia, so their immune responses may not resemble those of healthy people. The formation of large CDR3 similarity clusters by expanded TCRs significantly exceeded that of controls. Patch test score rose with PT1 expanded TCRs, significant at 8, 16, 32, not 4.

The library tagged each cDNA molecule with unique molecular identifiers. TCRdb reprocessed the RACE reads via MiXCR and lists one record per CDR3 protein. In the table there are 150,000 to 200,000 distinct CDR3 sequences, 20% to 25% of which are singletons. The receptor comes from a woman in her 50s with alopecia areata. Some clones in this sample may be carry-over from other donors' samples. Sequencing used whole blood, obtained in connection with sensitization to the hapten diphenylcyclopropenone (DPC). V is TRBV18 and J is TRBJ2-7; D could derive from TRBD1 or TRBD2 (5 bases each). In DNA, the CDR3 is TGTGCCAGCTCACCAGGGACGGAGAACTACGAGCAGTACTTC. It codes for CASSPGTENYEQYF.